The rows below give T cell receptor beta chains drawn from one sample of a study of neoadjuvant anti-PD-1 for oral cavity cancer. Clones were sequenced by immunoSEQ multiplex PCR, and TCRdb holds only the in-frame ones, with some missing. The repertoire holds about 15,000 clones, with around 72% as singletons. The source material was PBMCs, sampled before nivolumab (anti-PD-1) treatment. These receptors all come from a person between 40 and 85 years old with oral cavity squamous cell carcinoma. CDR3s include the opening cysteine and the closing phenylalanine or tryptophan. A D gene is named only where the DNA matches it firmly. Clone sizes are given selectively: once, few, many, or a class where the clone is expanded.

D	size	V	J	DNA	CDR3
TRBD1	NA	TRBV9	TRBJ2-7	TGTGCCAGCAGCATAGGGACAGGGAAGGTCGACGAGCAGTACTTC	CASSIGTGKVDEQYF
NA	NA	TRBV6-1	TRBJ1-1	TGTGCCAGCAGTGACACAGGACAGTGGTACATGAACACTGAAGCTTTCTTT	CASSDTGQWYMNTEAFF
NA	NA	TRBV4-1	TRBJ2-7	TGCGCCAGCAGCCAAGTGATACTTGCCTCCTACGAGCAGTACTTC	CASSQVILASYEQYF
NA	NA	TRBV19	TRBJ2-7	TGTGCCAGTAGTCCTAGTCGGACAGCCTCCTACGAGCAGTACTTC	CASSPSRTASYEQYF
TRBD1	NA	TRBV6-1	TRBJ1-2	TGTGCCAGCAGTGCGCAGGGGGACAGCGGATATGGCTACACCTTC	CASSAQGDSGYGYTF
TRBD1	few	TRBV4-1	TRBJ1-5	TGCGCCAGCAGCCACCCGGGACAGGGAAATCAGCCCCAGCATTTT	CASSHPGQGNQPQHF
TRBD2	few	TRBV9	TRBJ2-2	TGTGCCAGCAGCGCCCGGACTAGCGGCCTGTACACCGGGGAGCTGTTTTTT	CASSARTSGLYTGELFF
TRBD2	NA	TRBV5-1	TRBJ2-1	TGCGCCAGCAGCCCCCTAGCGGGGGGAAACAATGAGCAGTTCTTC	CASSPLAGGNNEQFF
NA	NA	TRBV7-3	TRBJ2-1	TGTGCCAGCAGCTTAACGCGTTCAGGGATCGCGGTCAATGAGCAGTTCTTC	CASSLTRSGIAVNEQFF
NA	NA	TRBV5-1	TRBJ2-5	TGCGCCAGCAGCTTGGTTAGCGAGGGGCTGTTCTGGGGCGAGACCCAGTACTTC	CASSLVSEGLFWGETQYF
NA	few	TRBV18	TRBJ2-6	TGTGCCAGCTCACCACCGAGCGGGTCTGGGGCCAACGTCCTGACTTTC	CASSPPSGSGANVLTF
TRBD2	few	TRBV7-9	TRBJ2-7	TGTGCCAGCACTCCCGGGACTAGCGGGAACTCCTACGAGCAGTACTTC	CASTPGTSGNSYEQYF
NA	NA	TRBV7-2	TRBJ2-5	TGTGCCAGCAGCTTTACAGGAATGGGAGCAGAGACCCAGTACTTC	CASSFTGMGAETQYF
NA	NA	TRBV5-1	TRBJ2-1	TGCGCCAGCAGCTCTAAAACAGGGAGCTCCTACAATGAGCAGTTCTTC	CASSSKTGSSYNEQFF
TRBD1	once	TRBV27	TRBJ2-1	TGTGCCAGCGGACAGGGGGTTTACAATGAGCAGTTCTTC	CASGQGVYNEQFF
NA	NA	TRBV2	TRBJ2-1	TGTGCCAGCAGTGCAGGGGAGGGGGGTTCAAACTACAATGAGCAGTTCTTC	CASSAGEGGSNYNEQFF
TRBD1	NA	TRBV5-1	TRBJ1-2	TGCGCCAGCAGCTTGCGACAGGGAAGGACTAACTATGGCTACACCTTC	CASSLRQGRTNYGYTF
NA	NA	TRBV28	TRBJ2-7	TGTGCCAGCAGCACCACCTACGAGCAGTACTTC	CASSTTYEQYF
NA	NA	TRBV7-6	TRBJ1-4	TGTGCCAGCAGCTCCCGTTCCCGGGGCGAAGGGCGGGAAAAACTGTTTTTT	CASSSRSRGEGREKLFF
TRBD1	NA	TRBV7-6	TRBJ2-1	TGTGCCAGCAGCTTAGGAAGTCGGTTGGGACAGGCTTACAATGAGCAGTTCTTC	CASSLGSRLGQAYNEQFF
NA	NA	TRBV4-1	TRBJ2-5	TGCGCCAGCAGCCAATCCTTTTTCCAGCGGCACGAGACCCAGTACTTC	CASSQSFFQRHETQYF
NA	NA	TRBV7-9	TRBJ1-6	TGTGCCAGCAGCTTAAAGCGTCACACCACGAATTCACCCCTCCACTTT	CASSLKRHTTNSPLHF
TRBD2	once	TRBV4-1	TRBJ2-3	TGCGCCAGCAGCCAACTAACACTAGCGGGGGGGGATACGCAGTATTTT	CASSQLTLAGGDTQYF
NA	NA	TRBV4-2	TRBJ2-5	TGTGCCAGCAGCGTGGCAGGGCAAGAGACCCAGTACTTC	CASSVAGQETQYF
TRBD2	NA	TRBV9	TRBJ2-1	TGTGCCAGCAGCGTAGTCGGACTAGCGGGAGGCGGTTCCTACAATGAGCAGTTCTTC	CASSVVGLAGGGSYNEQFF
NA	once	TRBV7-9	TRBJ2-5	TGTGCCAGCAGCGTCATGCGGACCCAGTACTTC	CASSVMRTQYF